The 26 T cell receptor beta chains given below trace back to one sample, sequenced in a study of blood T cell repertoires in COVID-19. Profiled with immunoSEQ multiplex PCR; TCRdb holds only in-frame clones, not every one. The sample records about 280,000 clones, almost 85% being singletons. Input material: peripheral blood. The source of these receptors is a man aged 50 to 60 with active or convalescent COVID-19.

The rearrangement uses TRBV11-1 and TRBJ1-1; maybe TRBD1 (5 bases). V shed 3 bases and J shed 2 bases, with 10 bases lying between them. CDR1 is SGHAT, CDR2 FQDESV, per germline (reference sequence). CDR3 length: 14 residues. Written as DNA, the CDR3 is TGTGCCAGCAGCTTGCGGGGCCAAAACACTGAAGCTTTCTTT. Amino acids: CASSLRGQNTEAFF. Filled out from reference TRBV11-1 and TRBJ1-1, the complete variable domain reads EAEVAQSPRYKITEKSQAVAFWCDPISGHATLYWYRQILGQGPELLVQFQDESVVDDSQLPKDRFSAERLKGVDSTLKIQPAELGDSAMYLCASSLRGQNTEAFFGQGTRLTVV.

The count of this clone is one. For the CDR3, the DNA is TGTGCAAGCCGGGGGTTTAACTATGGCTACACCTTC. As protein: CASRGFNYGYTF. The chain joins TRBV12-2 to TRBJ1-2. TRBV12-2 is labeled a pseudogene. This CDR3 region has 12 residues.

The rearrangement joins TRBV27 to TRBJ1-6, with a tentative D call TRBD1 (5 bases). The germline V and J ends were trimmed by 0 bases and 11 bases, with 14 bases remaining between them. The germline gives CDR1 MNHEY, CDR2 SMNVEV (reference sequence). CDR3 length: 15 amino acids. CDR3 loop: CASSLSTGGGTPLHF. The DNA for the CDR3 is TGTGCCAGCAGTTTATCGACGGGGGGAGGCACACCCCTCCACTTT.

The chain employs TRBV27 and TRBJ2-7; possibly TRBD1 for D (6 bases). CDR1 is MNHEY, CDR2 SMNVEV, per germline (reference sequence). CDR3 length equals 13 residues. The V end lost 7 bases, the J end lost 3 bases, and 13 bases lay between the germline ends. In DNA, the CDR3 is TGTGCCAGCAAGGGTCAGGGGAACTACGAGCAGTACTTC. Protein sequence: CASKGQGNYEQYF.

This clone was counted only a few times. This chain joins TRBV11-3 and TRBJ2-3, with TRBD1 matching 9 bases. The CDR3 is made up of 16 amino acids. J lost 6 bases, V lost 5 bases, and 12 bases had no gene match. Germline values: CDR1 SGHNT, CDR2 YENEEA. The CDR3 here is CASSPGGGTGWDTQYF. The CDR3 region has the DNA TGTGCCAGCAGCCCGGGGGGCGGGACAGGGTGGGATACGCAGTATTTT.

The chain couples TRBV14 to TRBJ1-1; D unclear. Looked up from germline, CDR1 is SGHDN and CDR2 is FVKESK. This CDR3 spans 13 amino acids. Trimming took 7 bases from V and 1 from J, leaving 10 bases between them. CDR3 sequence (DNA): TGTGCCAGCACCCTAGAAGCGAACACTGAAGCTTTCTTT. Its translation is CASTLEANTEAFF.

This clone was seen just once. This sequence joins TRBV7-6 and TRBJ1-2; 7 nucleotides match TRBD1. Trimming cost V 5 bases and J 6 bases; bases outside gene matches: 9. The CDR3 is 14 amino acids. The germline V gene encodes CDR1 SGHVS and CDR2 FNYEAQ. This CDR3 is CASSPLRGLHGYTF. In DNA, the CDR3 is TGTGCCAGCAGCCCCCTGAGGGGGCTGCATGGCTACACCTTC.

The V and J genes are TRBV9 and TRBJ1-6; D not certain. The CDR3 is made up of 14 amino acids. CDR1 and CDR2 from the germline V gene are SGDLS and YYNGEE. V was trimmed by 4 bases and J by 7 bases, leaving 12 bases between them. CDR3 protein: CASSLAEYNSPLHF. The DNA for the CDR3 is TGTGCCAGCAGCCTAGCGGAGTACAATTCACCCCTCCACTTT.

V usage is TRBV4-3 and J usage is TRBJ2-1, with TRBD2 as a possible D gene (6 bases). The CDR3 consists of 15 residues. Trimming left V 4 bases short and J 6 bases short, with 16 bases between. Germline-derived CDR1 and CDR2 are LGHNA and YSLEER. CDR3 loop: CASSLDLGLFNEQFF. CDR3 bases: TGCGCCAGCAGCCTGGATCTGGGACTCTTCAATGAGCAGTTCTTC.

CDR3 protein: CASSTRTGGWGEQFF. In DNA form, the CDR3 reads TGTGCCAGCAGCACGCGGACAGGGGGCTGGGGTGAGCAGTTCTTC. The V and J genes are TRBV3-1 (or the pseudogene TRBV3-2) and TRBJ2-1, with TRBD1 identical over 11 bases. Per germline, CDR1 LGHDT and CDR2 YNNKEL (reference sequence). After removal of 5 bases from V and 9 bases from J, the junction contained 9 bases not matched to a gene. CDR3 size: 15 residues.

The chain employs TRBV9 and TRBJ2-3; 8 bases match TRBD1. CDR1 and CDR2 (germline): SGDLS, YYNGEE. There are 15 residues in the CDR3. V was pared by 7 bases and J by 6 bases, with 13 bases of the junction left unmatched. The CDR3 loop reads CASERGQGAMDTQYF. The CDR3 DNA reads TGTGCCAGCGAGCGTGGGCAGGGGGCAATGGATACGCAGTATTTT.

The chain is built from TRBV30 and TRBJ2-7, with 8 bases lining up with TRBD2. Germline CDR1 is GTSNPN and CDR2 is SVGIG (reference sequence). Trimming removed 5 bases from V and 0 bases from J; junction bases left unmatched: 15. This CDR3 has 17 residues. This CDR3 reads CAWYSKPGLGVSYEQYF. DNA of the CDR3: TGTGCCTGGTATTCAAAACCGGGACTAGGGGTCTCCTACGAGCAGTACTTC.

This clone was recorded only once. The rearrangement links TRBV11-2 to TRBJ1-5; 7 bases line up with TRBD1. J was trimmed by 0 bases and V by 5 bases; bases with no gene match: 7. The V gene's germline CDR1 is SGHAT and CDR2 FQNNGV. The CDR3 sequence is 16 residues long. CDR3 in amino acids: CASSRRGPYSNQPQHF. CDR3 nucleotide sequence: TGTGCCAGCAGCCGTAGGGGGCCATATAGCAATCAGCCCCAGCATTTT.

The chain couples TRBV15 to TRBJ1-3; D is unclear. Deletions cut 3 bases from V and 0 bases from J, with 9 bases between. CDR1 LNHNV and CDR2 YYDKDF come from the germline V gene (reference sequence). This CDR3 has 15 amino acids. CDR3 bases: TGTGCCACCAGCAGTAATCCGAGCTCTGGAAACACCATATATTTT. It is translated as CATSSNPSSGNTIYF. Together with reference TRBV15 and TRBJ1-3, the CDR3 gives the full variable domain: DAMVIQNPRYQVTQFGKPVTLSCSQTLNHNVMYWYQQKSSQAPKLLFHYYDKDFNNEADTPDNFQSRRPNTSFCFLDIRSPGLGDTAMYLCATSSNPSSGNTIYFGEGSWLTVV.

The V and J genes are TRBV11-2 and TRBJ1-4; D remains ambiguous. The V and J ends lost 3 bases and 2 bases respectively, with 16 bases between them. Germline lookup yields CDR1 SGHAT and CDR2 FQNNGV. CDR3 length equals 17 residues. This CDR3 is CASSLYQSPRTNEKLFF. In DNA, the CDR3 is TGTGCCAGCAGCTTGTACCAGAGCCCTAGGACTAATGAAAAACTGTTTTTT.

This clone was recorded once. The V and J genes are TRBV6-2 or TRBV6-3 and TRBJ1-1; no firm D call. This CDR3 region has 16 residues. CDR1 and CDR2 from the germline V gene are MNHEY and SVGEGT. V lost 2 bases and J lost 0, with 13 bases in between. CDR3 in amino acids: CASSYRHPPMNTEAFF. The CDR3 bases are TGTGCCAGCAGTTACAGACACCCCCCCATGAACACTGAAGCTTTCTTT.

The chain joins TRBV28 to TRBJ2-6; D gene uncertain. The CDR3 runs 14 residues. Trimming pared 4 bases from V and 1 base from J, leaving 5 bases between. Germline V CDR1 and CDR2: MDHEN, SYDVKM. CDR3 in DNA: TGTGCCAGCAGTTCCTATTCTGGGGCCAACGTCCTGACTTTC. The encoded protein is CASSSYSGANVLTF.

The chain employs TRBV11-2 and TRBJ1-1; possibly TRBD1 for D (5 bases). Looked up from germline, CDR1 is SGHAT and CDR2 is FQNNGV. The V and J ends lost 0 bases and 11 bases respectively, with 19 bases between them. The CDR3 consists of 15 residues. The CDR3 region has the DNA TGTGCCAGCAGCTTAGAGCCACATAGGGGTGGGAGGGCTTTCTTT. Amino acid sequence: CASSLEPHRGGRAFF.

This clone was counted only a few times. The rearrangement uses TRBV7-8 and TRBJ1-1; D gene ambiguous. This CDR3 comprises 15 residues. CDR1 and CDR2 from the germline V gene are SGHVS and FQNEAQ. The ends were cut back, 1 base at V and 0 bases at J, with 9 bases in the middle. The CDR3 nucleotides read TGTGCCAGCAGCTTAGACCGACTAATGAACACTGAAGCTTTCTTT. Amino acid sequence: CASSLDRLMNTEAFF.

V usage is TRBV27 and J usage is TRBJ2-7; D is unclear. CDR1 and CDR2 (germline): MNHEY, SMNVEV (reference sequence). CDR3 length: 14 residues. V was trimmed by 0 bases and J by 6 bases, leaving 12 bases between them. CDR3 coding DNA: TGTGCCAGCAGTTTATCGCAAGCAGGTTCCGAGCAGTACTTC. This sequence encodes CASSLSQAGSEQYF.

The CDR3 nucleotides read TGTGCCACCAGTGATCGCAGAGGGACCCAGTACTTC. Its translation: CATSDRRGTQYF. The rearrangement links TRBV24-1 to TRBJ2-5, with no clear D. Deletions cut 3 bases from V and 7 bases from J, with 8 bases between. This CDR3 has 12 amino acids. Germline V gene lookup returns CDR1 KGHDR and CDR2 SFDVKD.

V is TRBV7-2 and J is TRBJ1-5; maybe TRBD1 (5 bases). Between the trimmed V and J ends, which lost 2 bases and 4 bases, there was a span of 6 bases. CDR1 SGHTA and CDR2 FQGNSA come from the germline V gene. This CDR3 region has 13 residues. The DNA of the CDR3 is TGTGCCAGCAGCTTATCAGGGAATCAGCCCCAGCATTTT. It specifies CASSLSGNQPQHF.

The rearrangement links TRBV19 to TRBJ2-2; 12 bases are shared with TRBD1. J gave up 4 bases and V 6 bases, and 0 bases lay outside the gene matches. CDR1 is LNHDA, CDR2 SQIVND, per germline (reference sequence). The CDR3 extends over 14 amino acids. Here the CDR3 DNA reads TGTGCCAGTAGGGGACAGGGGGCCACCGGGGAGCTGTTTTTT. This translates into CASRGQGATGELFF.

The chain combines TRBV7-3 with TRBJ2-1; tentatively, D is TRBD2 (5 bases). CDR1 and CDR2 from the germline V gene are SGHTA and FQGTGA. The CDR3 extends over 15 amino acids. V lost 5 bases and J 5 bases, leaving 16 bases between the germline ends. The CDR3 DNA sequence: TGTGCCAGCAGCCCTGGCGGAGGTAGACACAATGAGCAGTTCTTC. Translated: CASSPGGGRHNEQFF.

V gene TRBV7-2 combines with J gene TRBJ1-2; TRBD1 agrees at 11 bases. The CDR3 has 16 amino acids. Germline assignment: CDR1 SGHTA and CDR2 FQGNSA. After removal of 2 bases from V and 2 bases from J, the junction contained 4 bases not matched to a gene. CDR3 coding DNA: TGTGCCAGCAGCTTACAGAGGACAGGGGGCAACTATGGCTACACCTTC. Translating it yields CASSLQRTGGNYGYTF.

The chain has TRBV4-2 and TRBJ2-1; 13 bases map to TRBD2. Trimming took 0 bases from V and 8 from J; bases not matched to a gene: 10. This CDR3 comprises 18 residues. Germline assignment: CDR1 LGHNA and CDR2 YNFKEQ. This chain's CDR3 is CASSQEATGLAGWDEQFF. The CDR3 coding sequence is TGTGCCAGCAGCCAAGAAGCCACGGGACTAGCGGGATGGGATGAGCAGTTCTTC.